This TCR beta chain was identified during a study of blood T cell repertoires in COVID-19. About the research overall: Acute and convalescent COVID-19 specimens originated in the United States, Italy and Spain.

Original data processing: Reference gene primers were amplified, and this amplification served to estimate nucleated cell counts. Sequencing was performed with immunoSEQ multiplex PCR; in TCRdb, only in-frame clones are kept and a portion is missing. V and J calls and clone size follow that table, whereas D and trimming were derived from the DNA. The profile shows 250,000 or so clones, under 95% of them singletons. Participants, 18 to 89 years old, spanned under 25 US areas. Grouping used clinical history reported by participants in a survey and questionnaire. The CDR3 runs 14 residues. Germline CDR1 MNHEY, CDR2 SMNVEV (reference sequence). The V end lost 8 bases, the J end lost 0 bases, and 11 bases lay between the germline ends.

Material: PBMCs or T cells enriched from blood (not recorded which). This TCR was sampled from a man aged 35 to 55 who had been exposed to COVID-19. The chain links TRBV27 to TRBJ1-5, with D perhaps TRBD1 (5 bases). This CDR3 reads CASRRGGSNQPQHF. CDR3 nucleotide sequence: TGTGCCAGCCGGAGGGGCGGTAGCAATCAGCCCCAGCATTTT.